Each of the 27 T cell receptor beta chains below was sequenced from the same sample in a study of CXCR3-negative and CXCR3-positive naive CD8 T cells. The authors prepared UMI-labeled TRB cDNA libraries by 5' RACE. TCRdb re-called the 5' RACE reads, yielding one record per CDR3 amino acid sequence without DNA. The sample table includes 50,000 to 65,000 distinct CDR3 sequences. The sequencing sample was made of naive CXCR3- CD8+ T cells from blood. As for subset: CD45RO-CCR7+CD27+CD95- naive CD8+ T cells lacking CXCR3 (TNR3-). The receptors come from a human donor in good health. Some clones in this sample may be carry-over from other donors' samples.

V usage is TRBV7-9 and J usage is TRBJ1-4; TCRdb names TRBD1, which stays unverified in the absence of DNA. Germline loops: CDR1 SEHNR, CDR2 FQNEAQ (reference sequence). The CDR3 has 17 residues. The CDR3 sequence: CASSWENNRAANEKLFF.

The CDR3 here is CASSLVGGGYEQYF. The chain carries TRBV5-1 and TRBJ2-7; the TCRdb D gene call, TRBD1, has no DNA to confirm it. The CDR3 length is 14 residues. Per the germline V gene, CDR1 is SGHRS and CDR2 is YFSETQ.

The chain combines TRBV20-1 with TRBJ2-1; the TCRdb D gene call, TRBD1, has no DNA to confirm it. The germline CDR1 and CDR2 sequences are DFQATT and SNEGSKA (reference sequence). The CDR3 contains 11 residues. The CDR3 region is CSAWAGMEQFF.

This chain uses TRBV6-5 with TRBJ2-3; TCRdb reports TRBD2, a call that lacks DNA to check it against. The CDR3 runs 16 residues. Germline assignment: CDR1 MNHEY and CDR2 SVGAGI. The CDR3 spells CASSYLKSGGADTQYF.

CDR3 residues: CASKLGRGSFTDTQYF. The gene calls are TRBV19 and TRBJ2-3; the D call from TCRdb, TRBD1, cannot be confirmed without DNA. Germline CDR1 is LNHDA and CDR2 is SQIVND (reference sequence). The CDR3 is 16 amino acids.

The CDR3 region is CASSFQGLAGGPRTDTQYF. V gene TRBV7-2 combines with J gene TRBJ2-3; with no DNA, the TCRdb D assignment of TRBD2 cannot be verified. This CDR3 region has 19 residues. The germline gives CDR1 SGHTA, CDR2 FQGNSA.

The chain has TRBV28 and TRBJ2-7; TCRdb returns TRBD1, unconfirmable since there is no DNA. The CDR3 runs 15 residues. Germline CDR1 reads MDHEN; CDR2 reads SYDVKM. Here the CDR3 reads CASSLRGTLGHEQYF.

This sequence joins TRBV7-9 and TRBJ1-4; TCRdb's D call of TRBD1 is untestable without DNA. Looked up from germline, CDR1 is SEHNR and CDR2 is FQNEAQ (reference sequence). The CDR3 has 16 residues. CDR3 region: CASSLVTGTGREKLFF.

CDR3 residues: CASTGTQGNNYGYTF. The V call is TRBV5-1, the J call TRBJ1-2; TCRdb's assignment of TRBD1 cannot be checked, as there is no DNA. Per germline, CDR1 SGHRS and CDR2 YFSETQ. CDR3 length: 15 residues.

The V and J genes are TRBV11-2 and TRBJ2-1; TCRdb reports TRBD1, a call that lacks DNA to check it against. Germline-derived CDR1 and CDR2 are SGHAT and FQNNGV. The CDR3 runs 14 residues. The CDR3 spells CASSRGGAGNEQFF.

This sequence joins TRBV29-1 and TRBJ2-7; the TRBD2 assignment by TCRdb is unverifiable without DNA. Germline lookup yields CDR1 SQVTM and CDR2 ANQGSEA. The CDR3 loop spans 11 amino acids. CDR3 sequence: CSSLEGNEQYF.

The chain has TRBV6-1 and TRBJ1-1; TCRdb gives TRBD1 as the D gene, but with no DNA this cannot be confirmed. CDR1 is MNHNS and CDR2 is SASEGT in the germline V gene. This CDR3 comprises 15 residues. The CDR3 reads CASSENKGLNTEAFF.

CDR3 protein: CASSIGAGRNTEAFF. The chain is built from TRBV19 and TRBJ1-1; TCRdb picks TRBD1, but there is no DNA to check that call. The CDR3 runs to 15 residues. Germline V lookup: CDR1 LNHDA, CDR2 SQIVND (reference sequence).

According to its frequency, this clonotype is medium-sized. The J gene is TRBJ2-1, the V gene TRBV29-1. CDR1 and CDR2 from the germline V gene are SQVTM and ANQGSEA. The CDR3 length is 11 residues. CDR3 in amino acids: CSVDSYNEQFF.

This chain connects TRBV4-3 to TRBJ2-6; the D call of TRBD1 rests on TCRdb alone, since no DNA is present to check it. This CDR3 has 18 residues. Germline-derived CDR1 and CDR2 are LGHNA and YSLEER. CDR3 sequence reads: CASSQGGQGPSGANVLTF.

V and J are TRBV29-1 and TRBJ1-1. The CDR3 has 13 amino acids. Germline CDR1 SQVTM, CDR2 ANQGSEA. CDR3 residues: CSVIFDGLSEAFF. Supplemented by reference TRBV29-1 and TRBJ1-1, the full variable domain reads SAVISQKPSRDICQRGTSLTIQCQVDSQVTMMFWYRQQPGQSLTLIATANQGSEATYESGFVIDKFPISRPNLTFSTLTVSNMSPEDSSIYLCSVIFDGLSEAFFGQGTRLTVV.

V gene TRBV7-6 combines with J gene TRBJ2-5. This CDR3 comprises 14 residues. CDR1 SGHVS and CDR2 FNYEAQ come from the germline V gene. The CDR3 spells CASSVHKFQETQYF.

The chain links TRBV27 to TRBJ1-5; checking the TCRdb D call of TRBD1 is not possible without DNA. There are 16 residues in the CDR3. Germline CDR1 and CDR2: MNHEY and SMNVEV (reference sequence). CDR3: CASSLTVRGSNQPQHF.

The rearrangement links TRBV7-6 to TRBJ2-2; the D call of TRBD2 rests on TCRdb alone, since no DNA is present to check it. Germline-derived CDR1 and CDR2 are SGHVS and FNYEAQ. The CDR3 covers 18 residues. The CDR3 here is CASSALPAGGPHTGELFF.

CDR3 amino acids: CASSLGPPGPGQPQHF. The chain joins TRBV7-9 to TRBJ1-5; TCRdb proposes TRBD1, but this gene call is untestable without DNA. This CDR3 has 16 amino acids. Germline CDR1 and CDR2: SEHNR and FQNEAQ (reference sequence).

The rearrangement uses TRBV7-3 and TRBJ1-1; the TCRdb call, TRBD1, lacks DNA for checking. Germline V CDR1 and CDR2: SGHTA, FQGTGA. This CDR3 contains 12 residues. The CDR3 loop is CASRGVNTEAFF.

V and J are TRBV29-1 and TRBJ2-2; TCRdb returns TRBD2, unconfirmable since there is no DNA. The CDR3 has 12 amino acids. Germline CDR1 reads SQVTM; CDR2 reads ANQGSEA. The CDR3 here is CSVLAFAGELFF.

In terms of frequency, this clonotype is medium-sized. The chain is built from TRBV20-1 and TRBJ1-1. Germline assignment: CDR1 DFQATT and CDR2 SNEGSKA (reference sequence). This CDR3 is built from 13 residues. CDR3 sequence: CSAPLAKNTEAFF.

The chain has TRBV10-3 and TRBJ2-4; with no DNA, the TCRdb D assignment of TRBD2 cannot be verified. In germline, CDR1 is ENHRY, CDR2 SYGVKD. CDR3 length equals 14 residues. The CDR3 spells CAISESGEKNIQYF.

J is TRBJ2-1 and V is TRBV27; TCRdb picks TRBD1, but there is no DNA to check that call. Germline V gene data show CDR1 as MNHEY and CDR2 as SMNVEV (reference sequence). This CDR3 has 13 amino acids. The CDR3 sequence: CASSRTGDNEQFF.

The chain joins TRBV30 to TRBJ1-1; TCRdb names TRBD1, which stays unverified in the absence of DNA. The CDR3 runs 14 residues. Germline values: CDR1 GTSNPN, CDR2 SVGIG (reference sequence). CDR3 sequence reads: CAWNLGQLNTEAFF.

This chain links TRBV23-1 with TRBJ2-3; the D call from TCRdb, TRBD2, cannot be confirmed without DNA. TRBV23-1 is treated as an ORF (open reading frame) with a function not yet certain. The CDR3 covers 14 residues. The chain's CDR3 is CASSQTSEADTQYF.